The entry below describes one T cell receptor beta chain. Its specificity is not known. The sample originates from a study of T cells in Graves' hyperthyroidism and ophthalmopathy. Points from the study as a whole: With a median lead of around 5.9 months before onset, the model predicted ophthalmopathy.

Diagnoses used clinical symptoms, serum thyroxine and TRAb, thyroid ultrasound and orbital computed tomography. Amplification of TCR beta CDR3 regions used RNA as the template. First-round RT-PCR targeting the TCR CDR3 was performed with the HTBI primer set. Using its own MiXCR run on the multiplex PCR reads, TCRdb lists one record per CDR3 protein. The repertoire holds 200,000 to 250,000 distinct CDR3 sequences, 16% seen once, with around 30% in the top ten. CDR3 length: 15 residues. In germline, CDR1 is MGHRA, CDR2 YSYEKL. With V trimmed by 2 bases and J by 3 bases, 6 bases remained unmatched. This receptor was identified in a woman aged 18-35 years with Graves' ophthalmopathy. Sequencing was done on a sample of blood. The genes are TRBV4-1 and TRBJ1-2, with 7 positions matching TRBD1. CDR3 bases: TGCGCCAGCAGCCAAAAGGGAGGGGGCGACTATGGCTACACCTTC. Translating it yields CASSQKGGGDYGYTF.